These 20 T cell receptor beta chains were all obtained from the same sample, sequenced in a study of glioma-infiltrating T cells. The iRepertoire nested amplicon-rescue multiplex PCR amplified TCR alpha and beta CDR3s from RNA. A single record per CDR3 protein comes from TCRdb applying MiXCR to the multiplex PCR reads. The repertoire holds roughly 350,000 distinct CDR3 sequences, with more than 35% as singletons. Sequencing used glioma tissue, nonneoplastic brain tissue, or PBMCs (not recorded which). These receptors originate from a human donor with low-grade glioma or glioblastoma, undergoing nonglioma brain surgery, or in good health (not recorded which).

With regard to this clonotype: A much more abundant neighbour one base away suggests this may be a read error. V gene TRBV6-2 or TRBV6-3 combines with J gene TRBJ2-3; unclear D gene. The CDR3 is 15 residues long. Per germline, CDR1 MNHEY and CDR2 SVGEGT. The DNA of the CDR3 is TGTGACAGCAGTCAAACCCTGTGGGGTACAGATACGCAGTATTTT. Its translation is CDSSQTLWGTDTQYF.

For this clonotype: At one end the junction does not follow the germline gene, possibly because of a read error. The rearrangement joins TRBV3-1 to TRBJ2-3; D possibly uses TRBD1 or TRBD2 (6 bases each). This CDR3 is 15 amino acids long. Germline assignment: CDR1 LGHDT and CDR2 YNNKEL (reference sequence). The CDR3 DNA reads TGTGCCAGCAGCGGACGACTAGTATGGACAGATGCGCAGTATTTT. This gives the protein CASSGRLVWTDAQYF.

CDR3 amino acids: CSAVQLEGETQYF. The CDR3 DNA sequence: TGCAGTGCCGTACAGCTGGAGGGGGAGACCCAGTACTTC. The rearrangement uses TRBV20-1 and TRBJ2-5; weak D call: TRBD2 (6 bases). CDR3 size: 13 residues. The germline gives CDR1 DFQATT, CDR2 SNEGSKA (reference sequence). V dropped 6 bases and J dropped 5 bases, with 16 bases sitting between them.

This clonotype was observed many times. The chain employs TRBV6-1 and TRBJ1-1; no clear D gene. Germline V gene sequence: CDR1 MNHNS, CDR2 SASEGT. This CDR3 region has 14 residues. V lost 6 bases to trimming and J lost 0 bases, with 11 bases between them. The CDR3 loop reads CASSPTGMNTEAFF. CDR3 bases: TGTGCCAGCAGCCCTACGGGGATGAACACTGAAGCTTTCTTT.

In the case of this clonotype: Since the CDR3 does not end with the conserved phenylalanine or tryptophan, this likely comes from a read error. In DNA form, the CDR3 reads TGTGCCAGCACCGTAGGCCGACAGACCCAGTACTCC. Translating it yields CASTVGRQTQYS. V and J are TRBV7-2 and TRBJ2-5; D ambiguous. The V end was cut by 7 bases, the J end by 6 bases, with 12 bases between. The CDR3 sequence is 12 residues long. Per germline, CDR1 SGHTA and CDR2 FQGNSA.

The chain couples TRBV27 to TRBJ2-7; D uncertain. V lost 8 bases and J 4 bases, leaving 18 bases between the germline ends. The CDR3 extends over 14 amino acids. Germline V CDR1 and CDR2: MNHEY, SMNVEV (reference sequence). The CDR3 coding sequence is TGTGCCAGCCCCGCGAGTCCAGAGACGTACGAGCAGTACTTC. It codes for CASPASPETYEQYF.

There are many counts of this clonotype. The chain employs TRBV27 and TRBJ1-2, with D uncertain. Per the germline V gene, CDR1 is MNHEY and CDR2 is SMNVEV (reference sequence). V shed 2 bases and J shed 4 bases, with 8 bases lying between them. The CDR3 is made up of 13 amino acids. The CDR3 DNA follows: TGTGCCAGCAGTTTACACATCTCCTATGGCTACACCTTC. It is translated as CASSLHISYGYTF.

In the case of this clonotype: This may stem from a read error, because a much larger clone lies one nucleotide away. The V call is TRBV6-2 or TRBV6-3, the J call TRBJ2-7; the D gene could be TRBD1 or TRBD2 (5 bases each). Trimming cost V 1 base and J 5 bases, with 15 bases left between them. Germline V gene data show CDR1 as MNHEY and CDR2 as SVGEGT. There are 15 residues in the CDR3. The CDR3 spells CASSYWRRGHDEQYF. The CDR3, as DNA: TGTGCCAGCAGTTACTGGAGACGGGGCCACGACGAGCAGTACTTC.

This clonotype was observed many times. This rearrangement joins TRBV20-1 to TRBJ2-3; D is undetermined. The CDR3 runs to 12 residues. Deletions cut 6 bases from V and 3 bases from J, with 10 bases between. Germline V lookup: CDR1 DFQATT, CDR2 SNEGSKA (reference sequence). CDR3 sequence: CSATSLTDTQYF. CDR3 coding DNA: TGCAGTGCCACGTCTCTGACAGATACGCAGTATTTT.

The V gene is TRBV6-2 or TRBV6-3, the J gene TRBJ2-1; D is undetermined. The CDR3 is 13 amino acids. Looked up from germline, CDR1 is MNHEY and CDR2 is SVGEGT. The V end lost 4 bases, the J end lost 6 bases, and 10 bases lay between the germline ends. CDR3 in amino acids: CASSFFRGNEQFF. The DNA of the CDR3 is TGTGCCAGCAGTTTCTTTCGAGGCAATGAGCAGTTCTTC.

This clonotype was seen a single time. The conserved closing phenylalanine or tryptophan is absent in this CDR3, likely reflecting a read error. The V call is TRBV5-1, the J call TRBJ2-7; 14 nucleotides agree with TRBD2. CDR3 length: 16 amino acids. Germline loops: CDR1 SGHRS, CDR2 YFSETQ. The CDR3 is CASSHPGTSGSYEQYS. CDR3 bases: TGTGCCAGCAGCCACCCCGGGACTAGCGGGAGCTACGAGCAGTACTCC.

This clonotype was observed many times. CDR3: CASSSTGVGSQYF. The CDR3 DNA sequence: TGTGCCAGCAGCTCTACCGGGGTAGGGTCCCAGTACTTC. This sequence joins TRBV7-9 and TRBJ2-5; D might be TRBD2 (5 bases). The CDR3 totals 13 residues. The germline CDR1 and CDR2 sequences are SEHNR and FQNEAQ (reference sequence). V lost 4 bases and J lost 9, with 15 bases in between.

In its sample, this clonotype was seen a few times. This chain uses TRBV7-2 with TRBJ2-4; D might be TRBD2 (6 bases). Germline loops: CDR1 SGHTA, CDR2 FQGNSA. The V end lost 5 bases, the J end lost 5 bases, and 13 bases lay between the germline ends. This CDR3 contains 14 residues. CDR3 bases: TGTGCCAGCAGCCCAAGACTAGGGGAAAACATTCAGTACTTC. This codes for CASSPRLGENIQYF.

This clonotype was seen just once. A much larger clone is a single base away; this may be a read error. The chain carries TRBV27 and TRBJ1-1; D not certain. Germline CDR1 MNHEY, CDR2 SMNVEV (reference sequence). V dropped 6 bases and J dropped 0 bases, with 17 bases sitting between them. CDR3 size: 16 residues. CDR3 region: CASSSEFWYMNTEAFF. The CDR3 DNA reads as TGTGCCAGCAGCTCAGAGTTTTGGTACATGAACACTGAAGCTTTCTTT.

Many counts were recorded for this clonotype. The gene calls are TRBV27 and TRBJ2-1; maybe TRBD1 (6 bases). The CDR3 contains 16 residues. Germline-derived CDR1 and CDR2 are MNHEY and SMNVEV (reference sequence). The V end was cut by 7 bases, the J end by 0 bases, with 16 bases between. The CDR3 region is CASNSQGPGSYNEQFF. The CDR3 coding sequence is TGTGCCAGCAACTCACAGGGCCCTGGCTCCTACAATGAGCAGTTCTTC.

The V gene is TRBV7-6, the J gene TRBJ2-3, with unresolved D. Trimming cost V 3 bases and J 5 bases, with 15 bases left between them. The CDR3 is 15 amino acids. Germline V gives CDR1 SGHVS, CDR2 FNYEAQ. The DNA of the CDR3 is TGTGCCAGCAGCTTGAGTGCTAGTTCTAAAGATACGCAGTATTTT. It encodes CASSLSASSKDTQYF.

The rearrangement joins TRBV20-1 to TRBJ2-3, with 10 bases that match TRBD2. With 5 bases clipped from V and 6 bases from J, the junction kept 5 bases outside the gene matches. This CDR3 contains 13 residues. CDR1 and CDR2 (germline): DFQATT, SNEGSKA (reference sequence). The CDR3 region is CSAASGSADTQYF. Written as DNA, the CDR3 is TGCAGTGCTGCTAGCGGGAGTGCGGATACGCAGTATTTT.

V usage is TRBV24-1 and J usage is TRBJ2-2; D unresolved. CDR3 length: 18 amino acids. Trimming took off 3 bases at V and 5 bases at J, with 21 bases between the two ends. The germline CDR1 and CDR2 sequences are KGHDR and SFDVKD. CDR3 sequence: CATSDGNSLFRKTGELFF. DNA for the CDR3: TGTGCCACCAGTGATGGGAACTCCCTCTTCCGAAAAACCGGGGAGCTGTTTTTT.

The CDR3 DNA is TGTGCCAGCAGACCCTATCCCATAGCGGGGGGCTACGAGCAGTACTTC. It encodes CASRPYPIAGGYEQYF. The rearrangement links TRBV7-9 to TRBJ2-7; 10 bases are shared with TRBD2. This CDR3 spans 16 amino acids. CDR1 is SEHNR, CDR2 FQNEAQ, per germline (reference sequence). V dropped 6 bases and J dropped 3; count of bases not matched to a gene: 11.

This clonotype was observed a handful of times. The genes are TRBV3-1 and TRBJ2-5; D ambiguous. Trimming cost V 5 bases and J 3 bases, with 10 bases left between them. The CDR3 runs 13 residues. Per the germline V gene, CDR1 is LGHDT and CDR2 is YNNKEL (reference sequence). The CDR3 spells CASSDEVEETQYF. The CDR3 bases are TGTGCCAGCAGCGACGAAGTGGAAGAGACCCAGTACTTC.